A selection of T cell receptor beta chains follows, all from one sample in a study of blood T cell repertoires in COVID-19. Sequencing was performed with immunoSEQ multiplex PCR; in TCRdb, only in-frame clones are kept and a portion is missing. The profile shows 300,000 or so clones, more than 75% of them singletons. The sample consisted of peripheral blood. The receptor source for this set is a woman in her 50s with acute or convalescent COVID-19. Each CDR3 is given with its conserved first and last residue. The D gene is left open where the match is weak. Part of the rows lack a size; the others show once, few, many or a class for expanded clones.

CDR3 protein: CASSLLGSGRVLNTQYF
CDR3 DNA: TGCGCCAGCAGCTTGTTGGGTAGCGGGAGAGTATTGAATACGCAGTATTTT
J gene: TRBJ2-3
clone size: .
D gene: TRBD2
V gene: TRBV5-1
CDR3 length: 17

CDR3 protein: CASSLDGLAGGYEQFF
CDR3 DNA: TGCGCCAGCAGCTTGGACGGACTAGCGGGAGGCTATGAGCAGTTCTTC
J gene: TRBJ2-1
clone size: .
D gene: TRBD2
V gene: TRBV5-1
CDR3 length: 16

CDR3 protein: CASIRNRDVGGYTF
CDR3 DNA: TGTGCCAGCATCAGAAACAGGGATGTCGGCGGCTACACCTTC
J gene: TRBJ1-2
clone size: .
D gene: .
V gene: TRBV6-1
CDR3 length: 14

CDR3 protein: CASSGQGSPYNEQFF
CDR3 DNA: TGTGCCAGCAGTGGACAGGGGAGCCCCTACAATGAGCAGTTCTTC
J gene: TRBJ2-1
clone size: .
D gene: TRBD1
V gene: TRBV2
CDR3 length: 15

CDR3 protein: CASSLSATNEKLFF
CDR3 DNA: TGCGCCAGCAGCTTATCTGCAACTAATGAAAAACTGTTTTTT
J gene: TRBJ1-4
clone size: once
D gene: .
V gene: TRBV5-1
CDR3 length: 14

CDR3 protein: CASSLRGNNSPLHF
CDR3 DNA: TGTGCCAGCAGCTTAAGGGGGAATAATTCACCCCTCCACTTT
J gene: TRBJ1-6
clone size: few
D gene: .
V gene: TRBV7-9
CDR3 length: 14

CDR3 protein: CASSTGVNTEAFF
CDR3 DNA: TGTGCCAGTAGTACAGGGGTGAACACTGAAGCTTTCTTT
J gene: TRBJ1-1
clone size: few
D gene: .
V gene: TRBV19
CDR3 length: 13

CDR3 protein: CASSHTSGRTGELFF
CDR3 DNA: TGTGCCAGCAGCCATACTAGCGGACGCACCGGGGAGCTGTTTTTT
J gene: TRBJ2-2
clone size: once
D gene: TRBD2
V gene: TRBV3-1/TRBV3-2
CDR3 length: 15

CDR3 protein: CANRVVGTDTQYF
CDR3 DNA: TGTGCCAACAGGGTGGTTGGCACAGATACGCAGTATTTT
J gene: TRBJ2-3
clone size: .
D gene: .
V gene: TRBV30
CDR3 length: 13

CDR3 protein: CASSGDVSTDTQYF
CDR3 DNA: TGTGCCAGCAGTGGAGACGTTAGCACAGATACGCAGTATTTT
J gene: TRBJ2-3
clone size: few
D gene: .
V gene: TRBV5-4
CDR3 length: 14

CDR3 protein: CATPFIGYTF
CDR3 DNA: TGTGCCACCCCCTTTATAGGCTACACCTTC
J gene: TRBJ1-2
clone size: .
D gene: .
V gene: TRBV2
CDR3 length: 10

CDR3 protein: CATSRDYSDEQFF
CDR3 DNA: TGTGCCACCAGCAGAGATTATTCTGATGAGCAGTTCTTC
J gene: TRBJ2-1
clone size: .
D gene: .
V gene: TRBV15
CDR3 length: 13

CDR3 protein: CASSLSQLGNTEAFF
CDR3 DNA: TGTGCCAGCAGCTTAAGCCAACTCGGGAACACTGAAGCTTTCTTT
J gene: TRBJ1-1
clone size: .
D gene: .
V gene: TRBV13
CDR3 length: 15

CDR3 protein: CASSLWGLSFYEQYF
CDR3 DNA: TGTGCCAGCAGCCTGTGGGGACTATCATTCTACGAGCAGTACTTC
J gene: TRBJ2-7
clone size: .
D gene: TRBD2
V gene: TRBV11-1
CDR3 length: 15

CDR3 protein: CASSPGLNTGELFF
CDR3 DNA: TGTGCCAGCAGTCCCGGACTGAACACCGGGGAGCTGTTTTTT
J gene: TRBJ2-2
clone size: .
D gene: .
V gene: TRBV9
CDR3 length: 14

CDR3 protein: CAWGQGAISYEQYF
CDR3 DNA: TGTGCCTGGGGACAGGGGGCTATCTCCTACGAGCAGTACTTC
J gene: TRBJ2-7
clone size: .
D gene: TRBD1
V gene: TRBV30
CDR3 length: 14

CDR3 protein: CASRYVPGQFVGSSPLHF
CDR3 DNA: TGTGCCAGCAGATACGTCCCGGGACAGTTCGTGGGTAGTTCACCCCTCCACTTT
J gene: TRBJ1-6
clone size: .
D gene: TRBD1
V gene: TRBV2
CDR3 length: 18

CDR3 protein: CASSSRRGSSYNEQFF
CDR3 DNA: TGTGCCAGCAGTTCTCGCCGAGGCAGCTCCTACAATGAGCAGTTCTTC
J gene: TRBJ2-1
clone size: .
D gene: .
V gene: TRBV27
CDR3 length: 16

CDR3 protein: CASREVSYNEQFF
CDR3 DNA: TGTGCCAGCAGGGAGGTCTCCTACAATGAGCAGTTCTTC
J gene: TRBJ2-1
clone size: .
D gene: .
V gene: TRBV6-5
CDR3 length: 13

CDR3 protein: CASRRMAGGYEQYF
CDR3 DNA: TGTGCCAGCAGGAGAATGGCGGGGGGCTACGAGCAGTACTTC
J gene: TRBJ2-7
clone size: .
D gene: TRBD2
V gene: TRBV2
CDR3 length: 14

CDR3 protein: CASTLTGTAGNTIYF
CDR3 DNA: TGTGCCAGCACCCTGACAGGGACGGCTGGAAACACCATATATTTT
J gene: TRBJ1-3
clone size: .
D gene: TRBD1
V gene: TRBV2
CDR3 length: 15

CDR3 protein: CATSRDGGRGNTF
CDR3 DNA: TGTGCCACCAGCAGAGATGGGGGCAGGGGGAACACCTTC
J gene: TRBJ1-2
clone size: few
D gene: TRBD1
V gene: TRBV15
CDR3 length: 13

CDR3 protein: CASSLASGRRREWDNEQFF
CDR3 DNA: TGTGCCAGCAGCTTGGCCTCAGGGAGGCGAAGGGAGTGGGACAATGAGCAGTTCTTC
J gene: TRBJ2-1
clone size: once
D gene: .
V gene: TRBV5-4
CDR3 length: 19

CDR3 protein: CASSLSSGKVKNIQYF
CDR3 DNA: TGTGCCAGCAGCTTAAGTTCAGGGAAGGTCAAAAACATTCAGTACTTC
J gene: TRBJ2-4
clone size: .
D gene: .
V gene: TRBV7-9
CDR3 length: 16

CDR3 protein: CASSALLAGGPGGETQYF
CDR3 DNA: TGTGCCAGCAGCGCCCTCCTAGCGGGAGGGCCCGGGGGGGAGACCCAGTACTTC
J gene: TRBJ2-5
clone size: .
D gene: TRBD2
V gene: TRBV28
CDR3 length: 18

CDR3 protein: CASSLRGSYTEAFF
CDR3 DNA: TGTGCCAGTAGTCTCCGGGGAAGCTACACTGAAGCTTTCTTT
J gene: TRBJ1-1
clone size: once
D gene: .
V gene: TRBV19
CDR3 length: 14

CDR3 protein: CASSLVGGLAGELFF
CDR3 DNA: TGTGCCAGCAGTTTGGTGGGAGGGCTGGCCGGGGAGCTGTTTTTT
J gene: TRBJ2-2
clone size: .
D gene: TRBD2
V gene: TRBV27
CDR3 length: 15

CDR3 protein: CASSYRETQYF
CDR3 DNA: TGTGCCAGCAGCTACAGGGAGACCCAGTACTTC
J gene: TRBJ2-5
clone size: .
D gene: .
V gene: TRBV5-6
CDR3 length: 11

CDR3 protein: CASSLVGGLRNTEAFF
CDR3 DNA: TGTGCCAGCAGCTTAGTAGGAGGACTGAGAAACACTGAAGCTTTCTTT
J gene: TRBJ1-1
clone size: .
D gene: .
V gene: TRBV7-9
CDR3 length: 16

CDR3 protein: CASSRIRGLTEKLFF
CDR3 DNA: TGTGCCAGCAGCAGGATCAGGGGATTAACGGAAAAACTGTTTTTT
J gene: TRBJ1-4
clone size: .
D gene: .
V gene: TRBV11-2
CDR3 length: 15

CDR3 protein: CASSQTGGGTEAFF
CDR3 DNA: TGTGCCAGCAGCCAGACAGGGGGGGGGACTGAAGCTTTCTTT
J gene: TRBJ1-1
clone size: .
D gene: TRBD1
V gene: TRBV3-1/TRBV3-2
CDR3 length: 14

CDR3 protein: CASTWDRGTDTQYF
CDR3 DNA: TGTGCCAGCACCTGGGACAGGGGCACAGATACGCAGTATTTT
J gene: TRBJ2-3
clone size: .
D gene: TRBD1
V gene: TRBV7-2
CDR3 length: 14

CDR3 protein: CASRSGGNYQPQHF
CDR3 DNA: TGTGCCAGCAGATCAGGGGGTAATTATCAGCCCCAGCATTTT
J gene: TRBJ1-5
clone size: few
D gene: TRBD1
V gene: TRBV6-5
CDR3 length: 14

CDR3 protein: CASSLVEGWGFEQYF
CDR3 DNA: TGTGCCAGCAGCTTAGTTGAGGGCTGGGGTTTCGAGCAGTACTTC
J gene: TRBJ2-7
clone size: .
D gene: .
V gene: TRBV11-2
CDR3 length: 15

CDR3 protein: CASSSGLGRGYEQYF
CDR3 DNA: TGCGCCAGCAGCTCGGGACTAGGGAGGGGCTACGAGCAGTACTTC
J gene: TRBJ2-7
clone size: .
D gene: TRBD2
V gene: TRBV5-1
CDR3 length: 15

CDR3 protein: CASSRDTIKYNEQFF
CDR3 DNA: TGTGCCAGTAGCCGGGACACAATTAAGTACAATGAGCAGTTCTTC
J gene: TRBJ2-1
clone size: once
D gene: .
V gene: TRBV19
CDR3 length: 15

CDR3 protein: CASSPIGRGRYNEQFF
CDR3 DNA: TGTGCCAGCAGTCCCATTGGCAGGGGGCGATACAATGAGCAGTTCTTC
J gene: TRBJ2-1
clone size: .
D gene: TRBD1
V gene: TRBV11-2
CDR3 length: 16

CDR3 protein: CASSTGTGNQPQHF
CDR3 DNA: TGCGCCAGCAGCACCGGGACAGGTAATCAGCCCCAGCATTTT
J gene: TRBJ1-5
clone size: .
D gene: TRBD1
V gene: TRBV5-1
CDR3 length: 14

CDR3 protein: CAWRPVQGRDYLYEQYF
CDR3 DNA: TGTGCCTGGAGACCGGTACAGGGCCGGGACTACCTCTACGAGCAGTACTTC
J gene: TRBJ2-7
clone size: .
D gene: .
V gene: TRBV30
CDR3 length: 17

CDR3 protein: CASSLEDRLAGVQYF
CDR3 DNA: TGTGCCAGCAGCTTGGAGGATCGGCTAGCGGGAGTCCAATACTTC
J gene: TRBJ2-5
clone size: .
D gene: TRBD2
V gene: TRBV5-4
CDR3 length: 15

CDR3 protein: CASSHRDKAGGEQYF
CDR3 DNA: TGTGCCAGCTCTCACCGGGACAAGGCCGGTGGCGAGCAGTACTTC
J gene: TRBJ2-7
clone size: .
D gene: .
V gene: TRBV18
CDR3 length: 15

CDR3 protein: CASSIPGLAGVNTQYF
CDR3 DNA: TGTGCCAGTAGTATACCGGGACTAGCGGGAGTAAATACGCAGTATTTT
J gene: TRBJ2-3
clone size: .
D gene: TRBD2
V gene: TRBV19
CDR3 length: 16

CDR3 protein: CASSLGLEIEAFF
CDR3 DNA: TGTGCCAGCAGTTTGGGCCTGGAAATTGAAGCTTTCTTT
J gene: TRBJ1-1
clone size: .
D gene: .
V gene: TRBV12-3/TRBV12-4
CDR3 length: 13

CDR3 protein: CATSRGGSGFYYNEQFF
CDR3 DNA: TGTGCCACCAGCAGAGGTGGTAGCGGGTTCTACTACAATGAGCAGTTCTTC
J gene: TRBJ2-1
clone size: .
D gene: TRBD2
V gene: TRBV15
CDR3 length: 17

CDR3 protein: CASSPRRGNYGYTF
CDR3 DNA: TGTGCCAGCAGTCCACGGAGGGGAAACTATGGCTACACCTTC
J gene: TRBJ1-2
clone size: .
D gene: .
V gene: TRBV27
CDR3 length: 14

CDR3 protein: CATSDSSGGLDYGYTF
CDR3 DNA: TGTGCCACCAGTGACTCATCAGGGGGATTGGACTATGGCTACACCTTC
J gene: TRBJ1-2
clone size: .
D gene: TRBD1
V gene: TRBV24-1
CDR3 length: 16

CDR3 protein: CASSYYGVLIGGANVLTF
CDR3 DNA: TGTGCCAGTAGTTATTACGGGGTGTTGATTGGTGGGGCCAACGTCCTGACTTTC
J gene: TRBJ2-6
clone size: once
D gene: .
V gene: TRBV19
CDR3 length: 18

CDR3 protein: CAWSPTGTDTQYF
CDR3 DNA: TGTGCCTGGAGTCCAACGGGCACAGATACGCAGTATTTT
J gene: TRBJ2-3
clone size: .
D gene: .
V gene: TRBV30
CDR3 length: 13

CDR3 protein: CASSRESGTSGGIIYNEQFF
CDR3 DNA: TGTGCCAGCAGTCGCGAATCCGGGACTAGCGGGGGTATAATCTACAATGAGCAGTTCTTC
J gene: TRBJ2-1
clone size: .
D gene: TRBD2
V gene: TRBV27
CDR3 length: 20

CDR3 protein: CATSWTGWSGELFF
CDR3 DNA: TGTGCCACCAGCTGGACAGGCTGGAGCGGGGAGCTGTTTTTT
J gene: TRBJ2-2
clone size: .
D gene: TRBD1
V gene: TRBV15
CDR3 length: 14

CDR3 protein: CASLARYNYGYTF
CDR3 DNA: TGTGCCAGCTTGGCCCGATATAACTATGGCTACACCTTC
J gene: TRBJ1-2
clone size: .
D gene: .
V gene: TRBV2
CDR3 length: 13

CDR3 protein: CASTLAGNNEQFF
CDR3 DNA: TGTGCCAGCACCCTAGCGGGGAACAATGAGCAGTTCTTC
J gene: TRBJ2-1
clone size: .
D gene: TRBD2
V gene: TRBV9
CDR3 length: 13

CDR3 protein: CASIRGFRLYEQYF
CDR3 DNA: TGTGCCAGCATTCGGGGGTTCCGACTTTACGAGCAGTACTTC
J gene: TRBJ2-7
clone size: .
D gene: .
V gene: TRBV2
CDR3 length: 14

CDR3 protein: CSVEDPQGVPYGYTF
CDR3 DNA: TGCAGCGTTGAAGATCCCCAGGGCGTTCCCTATGGCTACACCTTC
J gene: TRBJ1-2
clone size: .
D gene: .
V gene: TRBV29-1
CDR3 length: 15

CDR3 protein: CASSSPGVAAEAFF
CDR3 DNA: TGTGCCAGCAGCTCACCAGGGGTTGCCGCTGAAGCTTTCTTT
J gene: TRBJ1-1
clone size: .
D gene: .
V gene: TRBV5-6
CDR3 length: 14

CDR3 protein: CASSLRIDWTGDAQPQHF
CDR3 DNA: TGTGCCAGCAGTTTAAGGATCGATTGGACAGGGGATGCTCAGCCCCAGCATTTT
J gene: TRBJ1-5
clone size: few
D gene: TRBD1
V gene: TRBV28
CDR3 length: 18

CDR3 protein: CASSERWGTSGRAISYEQFF
CDR3 DNA: TGTGCCAGCAGTGAAAGGTGGGGGACTAGCGGGAGGGCCATCTCTTATGAGCAGTTCTTC
J gene: TRBJ2-1
clone size: .
D gene: TRBD2
V gene: TRBV2
CDR3 length: 20

CDR3 protein: CASRDSGRDEQYF
CDR3 DNA: TGTGCCAGCAGGGACAGTGGGAGAGACGAGCAGTACTTC
J gene: TRBJ2-7
clone size: .
D gene: .
V gene: TRBV6-5
CDR3 length: 13